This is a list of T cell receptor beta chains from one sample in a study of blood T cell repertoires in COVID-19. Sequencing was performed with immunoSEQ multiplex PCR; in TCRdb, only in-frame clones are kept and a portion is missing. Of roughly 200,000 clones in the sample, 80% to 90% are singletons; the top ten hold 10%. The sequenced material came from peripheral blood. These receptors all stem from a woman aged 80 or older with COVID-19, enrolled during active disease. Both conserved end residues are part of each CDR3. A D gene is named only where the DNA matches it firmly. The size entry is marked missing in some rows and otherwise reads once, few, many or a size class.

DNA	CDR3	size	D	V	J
TGCGCCAGCAGCCAAGTAAGCCAGGGGCAAGGAAACACCATATATTTT	CASSQVSQGQGNTIYF	.	.	TRBV4-1	TRBJ1-3
TGTGCCAGCAGCCAACGGGGGCAAGAGACCCAGTACTTC	CASSQRGQETQYF	.	.	TRBV3-1/TRBV3-2	TRBJ2-5
TGTGCCAGCAGTCCACAGGAGAACGTCAACTATGGCTACACCTTC	CASSPQENVNYGYTF	.	.	TRBV6-6	TRBJ1-2
TGTGCCAGCTCCGGGGACGGGAGCTCTGGAAACACCATATATTTT	CASSGDGSSGNTIYF	.	.	TRBV6-6	TRBJ1-3
TGTGCCAGCAGCTTGGGAACGGGACTAGGGGTCGCAGATACGCAGTATTTT	CASSLGTGLGVADTQYF	.	TRBD2	TRBV5-8	TRBJ2-3
TGTGCCAGCAGTTTAGAGAGGAGACATGGCTACACCTTC	CASSLERRHGYTF	.	.	TRBV28	TRBJ1-2
TGTGCCTGGAGCACAGGGGACGGAAACACCATATATTTT	CAWSTGDGNTIYF	few	TRBD1	TRBV30	TRBJ1-3
TGTGCCAGCAGCTTAGATAGTGCAACTAATGAAAAACTGTTTTTT	CASSLDSATNEKLFF	.	.	TRBV11-2	TRBJ1-4
TGTGCCAGTACCCCGGGACAAGGCGGTGCCCAGCATTTT	CASTPGQGGAQHF	.	.	TRBV19	TRBJ1-5
TGTGCCAGCAGTTACTCGACTATCTACAATGAGCAGTTCTTC	CASSYSTIYNEQFF	.	.	TRBV6-5	TRBJ2-1
TGTGCCAGCAGCTTAGACCGGGACAACGGGATCTACGAGCAGTACTTC	CASSLDRDNGIYEQYF	.	.	TRBV7-8	TRBJ2-7
TGTGCCAGCAGTTACTACAGGGGGAGTTGGCCCCAGCATTTT	CASSYYRGSWPQHF	few	TRBD1	TRBV28	TRBJ1-5
TGTGCCAGTAGTATAGGCCTAGGTGCGGGGGCGACCGGGGAGCTGTTTTTT	CASSIGLGAGATGELFF	.	.	TRBV19	TRBJ2-2
TGTGCCAGCGCGGGTTTAGGGGGCGGAAAGGGCAATGAGCAGTTCTTC	CASAGLGGGKGNEQFF	.	TRBD1	TRBV28	TRBJ2-1
TGTGCCAGCAGCCAAGAAGGGGGATCCTACAATGAGCAGTTCTTC	CASSQEGGSYNEQFF	.	.	TRBV4-2	TRBJ2-1
TGTGCCAGCAGGGAGGGACTAGCGGGATCCTACGAGCAGTACTTC	CASREGLAGSYEQYF	.	TRBD2	TRBV3-1/TRBV3-2	TRBJ2-7
TGCGCCAGCAGCTTTACGGGGTTGAACACTGAAGCTTTCTTT	CASSFTGLNTEAFF	.	.	TRBV5-1	TRBJ1-1
TGCAGCGTTGATTCGAGCGGGGGGTCAGATACGCAGTATTTT	CSVDSSGGSDTQYF	.	TRBD2	TRBV29-1	TRBJ2-3
TGCGCCAGCAGCTTGGGAGCGGCTCAAGAGACCCAGTACTTC	CASSLGAAQETQYF	.	.	TRBV5-1	TRBJ2-5
TGTGCCAGCAGCCCACAGGGCGGGAACACTGAAGCTTTCTTT	CASSPQGGNTEAFF	.	.	TRBV11-2	TRBJ1-1
TGTGCCATCAGTGTGTCGGAGAATGAAAAACTGTTTTTT	CAISVSENEKLFF	.	.	TRBV10-3	TRBJ1-4
TGTGCCAGCAGTGCTCTACAGGGGGCGAGTGGCTACACCTTC	CASSALQGASGYTF	.	TRBD1	TRBV2	TRBJ1-2
TGTGCCAGCAACCCGACGGGACAGGGTACGAACACTGAAGCTTTCTTT	CASNPTGQGTNTEAFF	.	TRBD1	TRBV28	TRBJ1-1
TGTGCCAGCATTGGCCAGGGTGGCTACACCTTC	CASIGQGGYTF	.	.	TRBV28	TRBJ1-2
TGTGCCAGCAGCCAATGGGGACTAGCGGGGGGGAACACCGGGGAGCTGTTTTTT	CASSQWGLAGGNTGELFF	.	TRBD2	TRBV3-1/TRBV3-2	TRBJ2-2
TGCGCCAGCAGCGCCGACGGTCCACGACAGGGTTCATCCGGAAACACCATATATTTT	CASSADGPRQGSSGNTIYF	.	TRBD1	TRBV5-1	TRBJ1-3
TGTGCCACCAAACCGGGGGGAGAGAACACTGAAGCTTTCTTT	CATKPGGENTEAFF	.	.	TRBV6-6	TRBJ1-1
TGTGCCAGCTCACCAATTGCAGGGGGAATTGGAAACACCATATATTTT	CASSPIAGGIGNTIYF	.	TRBD1	TRBV18	TRBJ1-3
TGTGCCAGCAGTTTAGGAGGGACAGTCTTTCCCTACGAGCAGTACTTC	CASSLGGTVFPYEQYF	.	.	TRBV28	TRBJ2-7